A selection of T cell receptor beta chains follows, all from one sample in a study of CD8 T cells in ankylosing spondylitis. TCRdb called the 5' RACE reads again in MiXCR, with one record for every CDR3 protein. The table has approximately 100,000 distinct CDR3 sequences, almost 8.5% seen once. The sequencing sample was made of blood, either unsorted or a sorted T cell fraction (not recorded which). The receptors stem from a male donor with ankylosing spondylitis or in good health (not recorded which). The CDR3 runs from the conserved cysteine through the conserved F or W. The order of the fields is V gene, D gene, clone size, J gene, CDR3 protein, CDR3 DNA. The D gene is left open where the match is weak. Clone size, where shown, is once, few, many, or a class for clones that have expanded.

v_gene: TRBV9
d_gene: NA
abundance: many
j_gene: TRBJ2-2
CDR3aa: CASSAANTGELFF
CDR3nt: TGTGCCAGCAGCGCCGCGAACACCGGGGAGCTGTTTTTT

v_gene: TRBV4-1
d_gene: NA
abundance: many
j_gene: TRBJ1-2
CDR3aa: CASSPRDGASYGYTF
CDR3nt: TGCGCCAGCAGCCCTAGGGATGGGGCGAGCTATGGCTACACCTTC

v_gene: TRBV29-1
d_gene: TRBD1
abundance: many
j_gene: TRBJ1-1
CDR3aa: CSVGQGEAFF
CDR3nt: TGCAGCGTTGGACAGGGTGAAGCTTTCTTT

v_gene: TRBV20-1
d_gene: NA
abundance: many
j_gene: TRBJ2-7
CDR3aa: CSATQGYEQYF
CDR3nt: TGCAGTGCGACCCAGGGCTACGAGCAGTACTTC

v_gene: TRBV12-3/TRBV12-4
d_gene: TRBD1
abundance: NA
j_gene: TRBJ2-7
CDR3aa: CASRTGDFYEQYF
CDR3nt: TGTGCCAGCAGAACAGGGGATTTCTACGAGCAGTACTTC

v_gene: TRBV6-2/TRBV6-3
d_gene: TRBD2
abundance: many
j_gene: TRBJ2-2
CDR3aa: CASDSKRGAGFDTGELFF
CDR3nt: TGTGCCAGCGATTCAAAGCGGGGGGCCGGATTTGACACCGGGGAGCTGTTTTTT

v_gene: TRBV15
d_gene: NA
abundance: many
j_gene: TRBJ2-5
CDR3aa: CATSREGGIKTQYF
CDR3nt: TGTGCCACCAGCAGAGAAGGGGGGATAAAGACCCAGTACTTC

v_gene: TRBV12-3/TRBV12-4
d_gene: NA
abundance: many
j_gene: TRBJ2-2
CDR3aa: CASSSTRGTGELFF
CDR3nt: TGTGCCAGCAGCAGTACGCGGGGAACCGGGGAGCTGTTTTTT

v_gene: TRBV5-1
d_gene: TRBD2
abundance: many
j_gene: TRBJ2-7
CDR3aa: CASSSSGLSYEQYF
CDR3nt: TGCGCCAGCAGCTCATCGGGACTATCCTACGAGCAGTACTTC

v_gene: TRBV20-1
d_gene: TRBD1
abundance: many
j_gene: TRBJ2-1
CDR3aa: CSATGGTEQFF
CDR3nt: TGCAGTGCTACAGGGGGCACTGAGCAGTTCTTC

v_gene: TRBV12-3/TRBV12-4
d_gene: TRBD1
abundance: NA
j_gene: TRBJ1-1
CDR3aa: CASSFTGVNTEAFF
CDR3nt: TGTGCCAGCAGTTTTACAGGGGTGAACACTGAAGCTTTCTTT

v_gene: TRBV12-3/TRBV12-4
d_gene: TRBD1
abundance: many
j_gene: TRBJ2-1
CDR3aa: CASSSRDRGLGNEQFF
CDR3nt: TGTGCCAGCAGTTCTAGGGACAGGGGGTTGGGCAATGAGCAGTTCTTC

v_gene: TRBV7-3
d_gene: NA
abundance: many
j_gene: TRBJ2-3
CDR3aa: CASSFNRDTQYF
CDR3nt: TGTGCCAGCAGCTTCAACCGGGATACGCAGTATTTT

v_gene: TRBV10-3
d_gene: TRBD1
abundance: many
j_gene: TRBJ1-2
CDR3aa: CAISESGQNIYGYTF
CDR3nt: TGTGCCATCAGTGAGTCGGGACAGAATATCTATGGCTACACCTTC

v_gene: TRBV7-9
d_gene: NA
abundance: many
j_gene: TRBJ2-2
CDR3aa: CASSPPTGIRPTGELFF
CDR3nt: TGTGCCAGCAGTCCACCCACGGGAATAAGGCCCACCGGGGAGCTGTTTTTT

v_gene: TRBV6-4
d_gene: NA
abundance: few
j_gene: TRBJ1-5
CDR3aa: CASSRGRYNQPQHF
CDR3nt: TGTGCCAGCAGCCGAGGACGGTACAATCAGCCCCAGCATTTT

v_gene: TRBV29-1
d_gene: NA
abundance: many
j_gene: TRBJ1-1
CDR3aa: CSVEKTVNTEAFF
CDR3nt: TGCAGCGTTGAGAAGACAGTGAACACTGAAGCTTTCTTT

v_gene: TRBV7-8
d_gene: NA
abundance: NA
j_gene: TRBJ2-2
CDR3aa: CASSLVAVLEELFF
CDR3nt: TGTGCCAGCAGCTTAGTGGCGGTCCTCGAGGAGCTGTTTTTT

v_gene: TRBV20-1
d_gene: NA
abundance: many
j_gene: TRBJ2-5
CDR3aa: CSARGQTETQYF
CDR3nt: TGCAGTGCTAGAGGGCAGACGGAGACCCAGTACTTC

v_gene: TRBV5-4
d_gene: NA
abundance: many
j_gene: TRBJ2-1
CDR3aa: CASSSTKVNEQFF
CDR3nt: TGTGCCAGCAGTTCGACGAAGGTCAATGAGCAGTTCTTC

v_gene: TRBV20-1
d_gene: TRBD1
abundance: many
j_gene: TRBJ1-2
CDR3aa: CSATTGTGGRGYGYTF
CDR3nt: TGCAGTGCTACTACCGGGACAGGGGGAAGGGGCTATGGCTACACCTTC

v_gene: TRBV7-9
d_gene: NA
abundance: NA
j_gene: TRBJ1-5
CDR3aa: CASSPYPNSNQPQHF
CDR3nt: TGTGCCAGCAGCCCCTACCCTAATAGCAATCAGCCCCAGCATTTT

v_gene: TRBV7-2
d_gene: NA
abundance: NA
j_gene: TRBJ2-1
CDR3aa: CASSQGYSYNEQFF
CDR3nt: TGTGCCAGCAGCCAGGGGTACTCCTACAATGAGCAGTTCTTC

v_gene: TRBV9
d_gene: NA
abundance: many
j_gene: TRBJ2-3
CDR3aa: CASSVGRDTQYF
CDR3nt: TGTGCCAGCAGCGTAGGGAGGGATACGCAGTATTTT

v_gene: TRBV5-1
d_gene: TRBD2
abundance: many
j_gene: TRBJ2-7
CDR3aa: CASSFSGGTYEQYF
CDR3nt: TGCGCCAGCAGCTTTAGCGGGGGAACCTACGAGCAGTACTTC